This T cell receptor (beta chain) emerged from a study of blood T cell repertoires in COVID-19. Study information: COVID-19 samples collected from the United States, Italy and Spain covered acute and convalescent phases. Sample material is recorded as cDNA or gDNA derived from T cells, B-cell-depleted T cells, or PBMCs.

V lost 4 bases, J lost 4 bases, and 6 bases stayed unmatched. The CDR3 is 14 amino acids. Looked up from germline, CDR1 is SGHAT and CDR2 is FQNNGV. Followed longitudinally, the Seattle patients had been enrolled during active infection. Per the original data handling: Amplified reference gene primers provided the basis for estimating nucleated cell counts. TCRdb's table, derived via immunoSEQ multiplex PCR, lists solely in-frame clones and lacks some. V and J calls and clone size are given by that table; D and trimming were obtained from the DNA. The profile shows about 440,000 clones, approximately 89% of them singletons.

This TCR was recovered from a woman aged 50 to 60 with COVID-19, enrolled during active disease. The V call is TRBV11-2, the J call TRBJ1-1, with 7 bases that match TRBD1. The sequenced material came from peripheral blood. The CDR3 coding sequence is TGTGCCAGCAGCTCCCAGACAGGGAGCACTGAAGCTTTCTTT. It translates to CASSSQTGSTEAFF.